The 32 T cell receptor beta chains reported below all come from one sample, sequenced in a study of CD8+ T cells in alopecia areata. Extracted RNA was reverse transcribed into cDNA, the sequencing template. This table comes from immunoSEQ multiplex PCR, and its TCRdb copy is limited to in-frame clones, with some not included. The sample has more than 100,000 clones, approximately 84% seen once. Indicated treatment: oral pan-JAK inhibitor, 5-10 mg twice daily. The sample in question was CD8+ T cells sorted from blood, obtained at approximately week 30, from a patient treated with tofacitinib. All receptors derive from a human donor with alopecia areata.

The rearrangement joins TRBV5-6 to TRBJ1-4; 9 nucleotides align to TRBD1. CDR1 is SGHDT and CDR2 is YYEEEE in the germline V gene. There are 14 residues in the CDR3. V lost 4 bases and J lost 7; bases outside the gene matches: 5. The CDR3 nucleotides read TGTGCCAGCAGCACCGGGACAGGGATTGAAAAACTGTTTTTT. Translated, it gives CASSTGTGIEKLFF.

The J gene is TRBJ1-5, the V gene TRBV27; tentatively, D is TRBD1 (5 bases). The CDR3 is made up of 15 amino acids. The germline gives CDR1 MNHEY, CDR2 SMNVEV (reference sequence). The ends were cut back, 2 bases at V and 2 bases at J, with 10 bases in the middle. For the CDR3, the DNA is TGTGCCAGCAGTTTAGCAGGGTTTGGCAATCAGCCCCAGCATTTT. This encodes CASSLAGFGNQPQHF.

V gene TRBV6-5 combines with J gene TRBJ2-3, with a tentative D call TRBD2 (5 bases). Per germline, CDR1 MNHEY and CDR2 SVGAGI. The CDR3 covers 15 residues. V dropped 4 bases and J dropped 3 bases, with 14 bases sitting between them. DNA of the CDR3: TGTGCCAGCAGTTCAGGACTTTTACGGACAGATACGCAGTATTTT. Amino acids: CASSSGLLRTDTQYF.

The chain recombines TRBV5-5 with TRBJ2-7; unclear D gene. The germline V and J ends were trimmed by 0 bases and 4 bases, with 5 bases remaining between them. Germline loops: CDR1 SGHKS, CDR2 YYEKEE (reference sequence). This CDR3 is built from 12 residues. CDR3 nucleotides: TGTGCCAGCAGCTTGGCCCGTTACGAGCAGTACTTC. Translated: CASSLARYEQYF.

For the CDR3, the DNA is TGTGCCAGCCAAGGGACCAGCCTAGGCAATGAGCAGTTCTTC. Its translation is CASQGTSLGNEQFF. The gene calls are TRBV7-6 and TRBJ2-1; the D call may be TRBD1 or TRBD2 (5 bases each). The germline V gene has CDR1 SGHVS and CDR2 FNYEAQ. The CDR3 has 14 residues. The V end was cut by 8 bases, the J end by 6 bases, with 17 bases between. Filled out from reference TRBV7-6 and TRBJ2-1, the complete variable domain reads GAGVSQSPRYKVTKRGQDVALRCDPISGHVSLYWYRQALGQGPEFLTYFNYEAQQDKSGLPNDRFSAERPEGSISTLTIQRTEQRDSAMYRCASQGTSLGNEQFFGPGTRLTVL.

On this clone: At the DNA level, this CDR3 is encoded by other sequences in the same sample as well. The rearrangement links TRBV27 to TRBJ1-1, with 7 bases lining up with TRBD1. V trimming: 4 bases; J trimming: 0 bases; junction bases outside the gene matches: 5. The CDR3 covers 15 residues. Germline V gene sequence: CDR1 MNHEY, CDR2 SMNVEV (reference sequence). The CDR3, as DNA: TGTGCCAGCAGTTCGAACACAGGGGTGAACACTGAAGCTTTCTTT. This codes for CASSSNTGVNTEAFF.

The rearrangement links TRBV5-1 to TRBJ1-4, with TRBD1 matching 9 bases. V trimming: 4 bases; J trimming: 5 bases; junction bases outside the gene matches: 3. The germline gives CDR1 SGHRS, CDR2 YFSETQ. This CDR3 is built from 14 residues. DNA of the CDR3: TGCGCCAGCAGCCCCGGGACAGGGAATGAAAAACTGTTTTTT. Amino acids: CASSPGTGNEKLFF.

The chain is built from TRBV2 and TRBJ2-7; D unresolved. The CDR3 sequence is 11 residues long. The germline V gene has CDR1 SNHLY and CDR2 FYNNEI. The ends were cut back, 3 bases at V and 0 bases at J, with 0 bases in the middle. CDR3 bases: TGTGCCAGCAGTGACTCCTACGAGCAGTACTTC. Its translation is CASSDSYEQYF.

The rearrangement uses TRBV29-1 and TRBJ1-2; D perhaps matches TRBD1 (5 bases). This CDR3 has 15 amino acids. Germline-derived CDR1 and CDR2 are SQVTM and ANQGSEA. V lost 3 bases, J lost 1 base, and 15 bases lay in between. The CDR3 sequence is CSVEAQGAGNYGYTF. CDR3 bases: TGCAGCGTTGAGGCTCAGGGTGCCGGTAACTATGGCTACACCTTC.

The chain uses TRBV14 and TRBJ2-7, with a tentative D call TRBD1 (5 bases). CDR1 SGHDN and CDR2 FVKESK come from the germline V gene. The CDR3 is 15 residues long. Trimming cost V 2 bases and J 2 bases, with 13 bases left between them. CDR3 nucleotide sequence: TGTGCCAGCAGCCAACTCTCGGCAGGGCCCTACGAGCAGTACTTC. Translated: CASSQLSAGPYEQYF.

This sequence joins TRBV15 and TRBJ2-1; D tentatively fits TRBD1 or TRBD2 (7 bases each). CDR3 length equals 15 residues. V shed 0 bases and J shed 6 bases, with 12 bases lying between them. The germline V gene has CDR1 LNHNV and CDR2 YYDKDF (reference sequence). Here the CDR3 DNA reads TGTGCCACCAGCAGAGACAGGGGGGAGGGCAATGAGCAGTTCTTC. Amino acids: CATSRDRGEGNEQFF.

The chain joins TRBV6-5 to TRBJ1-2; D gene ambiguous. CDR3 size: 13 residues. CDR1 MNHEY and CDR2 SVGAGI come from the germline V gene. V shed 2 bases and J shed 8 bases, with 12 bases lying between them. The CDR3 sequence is CASSYTEANGYTF. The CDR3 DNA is TGTGCCAGCAGTTACACTGAAGCAAACGGCTACACCTTC.

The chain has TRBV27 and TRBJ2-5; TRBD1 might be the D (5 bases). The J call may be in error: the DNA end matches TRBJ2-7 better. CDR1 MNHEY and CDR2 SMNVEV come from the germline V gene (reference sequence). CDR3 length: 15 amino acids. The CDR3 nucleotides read TGTGCCAGCAGTTTATCGGCGTGGGGCAACTACGAGCAGTACTTC. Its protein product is CASSLSAWGNYEQYF.

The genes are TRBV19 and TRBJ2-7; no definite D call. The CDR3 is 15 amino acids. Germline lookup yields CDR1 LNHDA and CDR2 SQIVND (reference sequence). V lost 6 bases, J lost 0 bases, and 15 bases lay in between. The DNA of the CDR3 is TGTGCCAGTAGCACGGGCAAGGATAGCTCCTACGAGCAGTACTTC. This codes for CASSTGKDSSYEQYF.

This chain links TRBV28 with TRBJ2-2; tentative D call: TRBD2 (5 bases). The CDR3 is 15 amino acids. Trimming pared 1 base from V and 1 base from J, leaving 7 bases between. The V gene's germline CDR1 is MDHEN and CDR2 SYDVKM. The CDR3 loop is CASSLSEVNTGELFF. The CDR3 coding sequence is TGTGCCAGCAGTTTATCGGAGGTGAACACCGGGGAGCTGTTTTTT.

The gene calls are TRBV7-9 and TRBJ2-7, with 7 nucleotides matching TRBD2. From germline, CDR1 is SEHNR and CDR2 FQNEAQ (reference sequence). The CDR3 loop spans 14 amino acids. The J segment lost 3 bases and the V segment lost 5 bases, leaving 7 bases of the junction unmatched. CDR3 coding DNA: TGTGCCAGCAGCCCGAGCGGGACCTACTACGAGCAGTACTTC. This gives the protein CASSPSGTYYEQYF.

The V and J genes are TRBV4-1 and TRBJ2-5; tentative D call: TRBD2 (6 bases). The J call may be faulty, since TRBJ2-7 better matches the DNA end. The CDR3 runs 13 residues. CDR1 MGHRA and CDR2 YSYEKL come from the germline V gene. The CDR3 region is CASSLVGGDEQYF. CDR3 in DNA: TGCGCCAGCAGCCTCGTGGGGGGAGACGAGCAGTACTTC.

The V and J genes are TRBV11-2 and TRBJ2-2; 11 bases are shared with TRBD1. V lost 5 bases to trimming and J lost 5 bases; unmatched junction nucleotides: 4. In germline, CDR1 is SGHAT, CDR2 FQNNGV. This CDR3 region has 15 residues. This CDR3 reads CASSHRDRGTGELFF. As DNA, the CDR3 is TGTGCCAGCAGCCACCGGGACAGGGGGACCGGGGAGCTGTTTTTT.

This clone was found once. The CDR3 DNA sequence: TGTGCCAGCAGTGAGTGGGGCCCGCCCAACTATGGCTACACCTTC. It is translated as CASSEWGPPNYGYTF. The gene calls are TRBV25-1 and TRBJ1-2, with D possibly being TRBD1 (5 bases). The CDR3 runs 15 residues. With 3 bases removed from V and 2 bases from J, the gap between germline ends came to 13 bases. Germline lookup yields CDR1 MGHDK and CDR2 SYGVNS.

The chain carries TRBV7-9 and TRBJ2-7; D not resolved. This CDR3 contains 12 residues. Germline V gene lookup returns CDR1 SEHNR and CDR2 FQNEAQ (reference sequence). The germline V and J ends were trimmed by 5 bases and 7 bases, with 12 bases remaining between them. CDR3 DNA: TGTGCCAGCAGCCTCGGAAGTGGAGAGCAGTACTTC. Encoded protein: CASSLGSGEQYF.

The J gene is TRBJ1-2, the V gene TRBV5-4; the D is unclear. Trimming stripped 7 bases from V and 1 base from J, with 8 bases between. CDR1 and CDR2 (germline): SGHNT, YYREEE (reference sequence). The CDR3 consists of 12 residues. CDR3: CASYSDNYGYTF. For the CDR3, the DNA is TGTGCCAGCTACAGTGATAACTATGGCTACACCTTC.

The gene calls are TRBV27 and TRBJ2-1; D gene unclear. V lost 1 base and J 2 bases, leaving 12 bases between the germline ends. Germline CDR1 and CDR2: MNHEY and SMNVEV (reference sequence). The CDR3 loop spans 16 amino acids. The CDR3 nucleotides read TGTGCCAGCAGTTTATACCATTGGGGTACCTACAATGAGCAGTTCTTC. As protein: CASSLYHWGTYNEQFF.

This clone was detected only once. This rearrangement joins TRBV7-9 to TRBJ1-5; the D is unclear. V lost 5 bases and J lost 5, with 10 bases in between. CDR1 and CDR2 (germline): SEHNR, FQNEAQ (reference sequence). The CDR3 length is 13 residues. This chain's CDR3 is CASSPDGDQPQHF. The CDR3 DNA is TGTGCCAGCAGCCCCGACGGGGATCAGCCCCAGCATTTT.

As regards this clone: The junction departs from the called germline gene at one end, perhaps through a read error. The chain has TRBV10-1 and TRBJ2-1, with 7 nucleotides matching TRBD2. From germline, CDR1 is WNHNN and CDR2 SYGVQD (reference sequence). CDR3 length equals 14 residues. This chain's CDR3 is CASSRDYSSNEQFF. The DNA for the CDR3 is TGCGCCAGCAGTCGGGACTACTCCTCCAATGAGCAGTTCTTC.

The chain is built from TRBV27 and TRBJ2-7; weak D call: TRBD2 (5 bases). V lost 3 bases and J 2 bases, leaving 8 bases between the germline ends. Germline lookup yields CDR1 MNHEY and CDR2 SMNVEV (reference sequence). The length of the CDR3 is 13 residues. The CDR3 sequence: CASSFGRAYEQYF. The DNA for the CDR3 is TGTGCCAGCAGTTTTGGGAGAGCCTACGAGCAGTACTTC.

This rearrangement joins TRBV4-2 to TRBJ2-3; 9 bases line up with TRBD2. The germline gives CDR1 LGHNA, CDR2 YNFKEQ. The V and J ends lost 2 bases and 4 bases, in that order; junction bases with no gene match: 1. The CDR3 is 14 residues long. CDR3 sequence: CASSQSGGPDTQYF. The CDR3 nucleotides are TGTGCCAGCAGCCAAAGCGGGGGGCCAGATACGCAGTATTTT.

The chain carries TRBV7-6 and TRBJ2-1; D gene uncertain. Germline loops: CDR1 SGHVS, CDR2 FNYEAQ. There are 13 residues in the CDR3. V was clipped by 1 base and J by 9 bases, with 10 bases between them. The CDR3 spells CASSLEGMAEQFF. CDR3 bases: TGTGCCAGCAGCTTAGAAGGGATGGCTGAGCAGTTCTTC.

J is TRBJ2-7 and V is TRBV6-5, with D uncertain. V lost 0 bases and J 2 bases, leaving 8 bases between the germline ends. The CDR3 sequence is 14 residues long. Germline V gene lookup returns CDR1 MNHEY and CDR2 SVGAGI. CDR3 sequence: CASSYSGYPYEQYF. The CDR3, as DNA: TGTGCCAGCAGTTACTCGGGGTATCCCTACGAGCAGTACTTC.

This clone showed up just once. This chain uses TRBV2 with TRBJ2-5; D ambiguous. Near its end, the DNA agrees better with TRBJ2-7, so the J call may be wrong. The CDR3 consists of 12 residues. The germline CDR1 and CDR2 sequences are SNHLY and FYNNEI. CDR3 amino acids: CASRPRRDEQYF. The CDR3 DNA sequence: TGTGCCAGCAGGCCCAGGCGAGACGAGCAGTACTTC.

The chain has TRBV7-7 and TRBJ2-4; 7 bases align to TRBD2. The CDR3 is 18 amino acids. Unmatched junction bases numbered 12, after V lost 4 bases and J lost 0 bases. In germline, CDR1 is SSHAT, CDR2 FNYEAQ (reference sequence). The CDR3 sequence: CASSSRGGDLIAKNIQYF. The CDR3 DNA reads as TGTGCCAGCAGCTCCCGTGGGGGGGATCTTATAGCCAAAAACATTCAGTACTTC.

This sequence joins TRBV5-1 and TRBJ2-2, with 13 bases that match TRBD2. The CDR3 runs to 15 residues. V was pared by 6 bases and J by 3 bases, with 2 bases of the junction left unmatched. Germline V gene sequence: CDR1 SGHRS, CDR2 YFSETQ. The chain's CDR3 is CASTGLAGDTGELFF. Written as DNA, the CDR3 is TGCGCCAGCACCGGACTAGCGGGAGACACCGGGGAGCTGTTTTTT.

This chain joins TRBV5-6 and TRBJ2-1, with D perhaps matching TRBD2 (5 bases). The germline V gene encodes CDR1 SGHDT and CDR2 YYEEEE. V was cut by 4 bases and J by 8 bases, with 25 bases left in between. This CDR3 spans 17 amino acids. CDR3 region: CASSTRSGYNYLDEQFF. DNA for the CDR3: TGTGCCAGCAGCACCCGATCGGGGTACAACTACCTCGATGAGCAGTTCTTC.